Presented here are 14 T cell receptor beta chains from one specimen sequenced in a study of T cells after yellow fever vaccination. Using its own MiXCR run on the 5' RACE reads, TCRdb lists one record per CDR3 protein. The top ten clones hold 1% to 1.2% of a sample with about 230,000 distinct CDR3 sequences, 6% to 8% of them seen once. Sequenced material: CD4+ T cells sorted from PBMCs, taken on the day of the yellow fever booster vaccination. The receptors derive from a man aged 30-40 years who received the YFV17D yellow fever vaccine.

This clonotype was seen many times. This chain uses TRBV6-2 or TRBV6-3 with TRBJ2-2; 10 nucleotides line up with TRBD2. J gave up 2 bases and V 5 bases, and 5 bases lay outside the gene matches. Germline-derived CDR1 and CDR2 are MNHEY and SVGEGT. CDR3 length equals 16 residues. The CDR3 coding sequence is TGTGCCAGCAGTCTCTCTAGCGGGAGAAACACCGGGGAGCTGTTTTTT. This codes for CASSLSSGRNTGELFF.

This clonotype has a count of ten or more. DNA for the CDR3: TGTGCCTGGAGTGTTGGGGGACCCGAGCCGCAGTATTTT. Its translation: CAWSVGGPEPQYF. The chain couples TRBV30 to TRBJ2-3; D possibly uses TRBD1 or TRBD2 (5 bases each). Germline CDR1 GTSNPN, CDR2 SVGIG (reference sequence). Between the trimmed V and J ends, which lost 0 bases and 10 bases, there was a span of 14 bases. The CDR3 length is 13 residues.

This clonotype was seen more than once but under ten times. The chain has TRBV20-1 and TRBJ2-5; 12 bases match TRBD2. The CDR3 sequence is 17 residues long. Losses at the gene ends were 6 bases for V and 5 bases for J; bases not matched to a gene: 16. Germline assignment: CDR1 DFQATT and CDR2 SNEGSKA (reference sequence). The CDR3 is CSADLPPSGRASETQYF. For the CDR3, the DNA is TGCAGTGCCGACCTCCCCCCTAGCGGGAGGGCCTCGGAGACCCAGTACTTC.

The table lists this clonotype with many counts. The CDR3 loop reads CASTRGGAESYNEQFF. The CDR3 nucleotides are TGTGCCAGCACCCGGGGGGGAGCGGAATCCTACAATGAGCAGTTCTTC. J is TRBJ2-1 and V is TRBV14, with 8 nucleotides matching TRBD2. The germline V gene has CDR1 SGHDN and CDR2 FVKESK. Trimming cost V 7 bases and J 1 base; bases outside gene matches: 9. This CDR3 has 16 residues.

This chain uses TRBV6-1 with TRBJ2-3; 10 bases line up with TRBD2. The CDR3 is 15 amino acids. V trimming: 6 bases; J trimming: 0 bases; junction bases outside the gene matches: 3. Germline V gene sequence: CDR1 MNHNS, CDR2 SASEGT. The CDR3 DNA follows: TGTGCCAGCAGGGGGACTAGCGCTAGCACAGATACGCAGTATTTT. Protein product: CASRGTSASTDTQYF.

The chain combines TRBV27 with TRBJ1-6; D is perhaps TRBD1 (6 bases). V was pared by 2 bases and J by 10 bases, with 12 bases between. CDR1 and CDR2 from the germline V gene are MNHEY and SMNVEV (reference sequence). CDR3 size: 14 residues. In nucleotides, the CDR3 is TGTGCCAGCAGTTTACTCCCAGGGGCCTCACCCCTCCACTTT. This encodes CASSLLPGASPLHF.

The chain recombines TRBV20-1 with TRBJ2-1; perhaps D is TRBD1 or TRBD2 (5 bases each). CDR1 DFQATT and CDR2 SNEGSKA come from the germline V gene (reference sequence). CDR3 length equals 16 residues. Trimming pared 0 bases from V and 4 bases from J, leaving 16 bases between. As DNA, the CDR3 is TGCAGTGCTAGAGACCCGGGACCAGGGTCTTACAATGAGCAGTTCTTC. Its protein product is CSARDPGPGSYNEQFF.

The rearrangement joins TRBV3-1 to TRBJ2-7; D is possibly TRBD1 (5 bases). The CDR3 loop spans 15 amino acids. Trimming took off 4 bases at V and 0 bases at J, with 13 bases between the two ends. Per the germline V gene, CDR1 is LGHDT and CDR2 is YNNKEL (reference sequence). The CDR3 loop is CASSPALGHSYEQYF. Written as DNA, the CDR3 is TGTGCCAGCAGCCCTGCCCTAGGACACTCCTACGAGCAGTACTTC.

The chain carries TRBV4-3 and TRBJ2-3; D uncertain. This CDR3 region has 13 residues. Germline V gene sequence: CDR1 LGHNA, CDR2 YSLEER. V was trimmed by 0 bases and J by 6 bases, leaving 7 bases between them. CDR3 region: CASSQDSGDTQYF. The CDR3 DNA follows: TGCGCCAGCAGCCAAGATTCTGGGGATACGCAGTATTTT.

This clonotype showed up many times. The chain combines TRBV11-3 with TRBJ2-7; D possibly uses TRBD1 or TRBD2 (5 bases each). The CDR3 is 13 residues long. The germline V and J ends were trimmed by 5 bases and 3 bases, with 11 bases remaining between them. From germline, CDR1 is SGHNT and CDR2 YENEEA. CDR3 in DNA: TGTGCCAGCAGCCTCCGGGACGGCTACGAGCAGTACTTC. This sequence encodes CASSLRDGYEQYF.

This rearrangement joins TRBV12-3 or TRBV12-4 to TRBJ2-5; 7 bases agree with TRBD2. With V trimmed by 2 bases and J by 5 bases, 2 bases remained unmatched. CDR3 length equals 13 residues. CDR3 sequence (DNA): TGTGCCAGCAGTTTATGGGAGGGGGAGACCCAGTACTTC. As protein: CASSLWEGETQYF.

This clonotype was recorded at least ten times. The chain employs TRBV9 and TRBJ2-7; TRBD1 agrees at 8 bases. This CDR3 contains 16 residues. V gave up 4 bases and J gave up 5 bases; unmatched junction bases: 14. Germline V gene data show CDR1 as SGDLS and CDR2 as YYNGEE. CDR3 in amino acids: CASSTLDRGFPNEQYF. The CDR3 DNA reads as TGTGCCAGCAGCACCCTCGACAGGGGCTTCCCTAACGAGCAGTACTTC.

This clonotype was observed many times. This rearrangement joins TRBV7-9 to TRBJ2-5; D gene unclear. With 6 bases removed from V and 5 bases from J, the gap between germline ends came to 13 bases. There are 13 residues in the CDR3. The germline V gene has CDR1 SEHNR and CDR2 FQNEAQ (reference sequence). The CDR3 loop reads CASSSTEGETQYF. DNA of the CDR3: TGTGCCAGCAGTTCAACCGAAGGGGAGACCCAGTACTTC.

In the case of this clonotype: A much larger clone differs from this one at a single base, so this may be a read error. The chain carries TRBV18 and TRBJ2-2; D gene uncertain. This CDR3 region has 15 residues. The V end lost 3 bases, the J end lost 0 bases, and 8 bases lay between the germline ends. Germline CDR1 is KGHSH and CDR2 is LQKENI. The CDR3 sequence is CASSPRCTNTGELFF. The DNA of the CDR3 is TGTGCCAGCTCACCCAGGTGTACGAACACCGGGGAGCTGTTTTTT.